This entry is about one T cell receptor (beta chain). This sample stems from a study of blood T cell repertoires in COVID-19. Study in general: Collection of acute and convalescent COVID-19 samples took place in the United States, Italy and Spain. Sources were T cells, B-cell-depleted T cells, or PBMCs; the material itself was cDNA or gDNA.

Original methodology: Reference gene primer amplification in the assay estimated nucleated cell counts. The repertoire was sequenced with immunoSEQ multiplex PCR; TCRdb's copy has only in-frame clones and lacks some. That table is the source of V, J and clone size, and D and trimming were worked out from the DNA. In the table there are 100,000 to 150,000 clones, more than 80% of which are singletons. The sequence was obtained from a man aged 65-85 years with active or convalescent COVID-19. The sample consisted of peripheral blood.

The DNA of the CDR3 is TGTGCCAGCAGCCCAGGGGGACAGGGGGGCACTGAAGCTTTCTTT. It translates to CASSPGGQGGTEAFF. This chain links TRBV6-5 with TRBJ1-1, with 11 bases aligning to TRBD1. CDR1 is MNHEY and CDR2 is SVGAGI in the germline V gene. V lost 6 bases, J lost 4 bases, and 7 bases stayed unmatched. The CDR3 length is 15 residues.